One and the same sample provided the 20 T cell receptor beta chains below, sequenced in a study of cytomegalovirus exposure and HLA in healthy donors. In the PCR, 60 Vbeta and 13 Jbeta primers were used. Data came from immunoSEQ multiplex PCR; TCRdb stores just in-frame clones and leaves some out. The table has 170,000 or so clones, over 75% seen once. Specimen: PBMCs. Every receptor here comes from a woman between 45 and 60 years old in good health and CMV-seropositive.

The V gene is TRBV7-2, the J gene TRBJ2-3; maybe TRBD2 (5 bases). The CDR3 extends over 16 amino acids. Trimming cost V 4 bases and J 0 bases, with 14 bases left between them. Per germline, CDR1 SGHTA and CDR2 FQGNSA. CDR3 residues: CASSSWRAISTDTQYF. CDR3 bases: TGTGCCAGCAGCTCCTGGCGGGCCATTAGCACAGATACGCAGTATTTT.

The CDR3 coding sequence is TGTGCCAGCAGCTTGGGACTTAACAATGAGCAGTTCTTC. It is translated as CASSLGLNNEQFF. The rearrangement uses TRBV7-3 and TRBJ2-1, with TRBD2 as a possible D gene (6 bases). Trimming pared 3 bases from V and 5 bases from J, leaving 8 bases between. The CDR3 spans 13 residues. Germline V gene data show CDR1 as SGHTA and CDR2 as FQGTGA.

This chain uses TRBV6-5 with TRBJ2-3; 8 bases map to TRBD1. The germline V gene has CDR1 MNHEY and CDR2 SVGAGI. This CDR3 has 15 residues. After removal of 4 bases from V and 5 bases from J, the junction contained 8 bases not matched to a gene. CDR3: CASSFLGQEVDTQYF. CDR3 nucleotides: TGTGCCAGCAGTTTTTTGGGACAGGAGGTAGATACGCAGTATTTT.

The CDR3 coding sequence is TGCGCCAGCAGCTTGGCCCCAGATCAGCCCCAGCATTTT. It encodes CASSLAPDQPQHF. The genes are TRBV5-1 and TRBJ1-5; no firm D call. The germline CDR1 and CDR2 sequences are SGHRS and YFSETQ. This CDR3 contains 13 residues. The V end lost 0 bases, the J end lost 5 bases, and 6 bases lay between the germline ends.

The gene calls are TRBV27 and TRBJ1-5; D is unresolved. The CDR3 loop spans 16 amino acids. Germline V gene data show CDR1 as MNHEY and CDR2 as SMNVEV (reference sequence). V lost 3 bases to trimming and J lost 0 bases, with 12 bases between them. CDR3 DNA: TGTGCCAGCAGTTTCGGCGGTGGCTATAGCAATCAGCCCCAGCATTTT. Residues: CASSFGGGYSNQPQHF.

The chain has TRBV15 and TRBJ1-2, with 7 positions matching TRBD1. CDR1 LNHNV and CDR2 YYDKDF come from the germline V gene (reference sequence). With V trimmed by 3 bases and J by 8 bases, 9 bases remained unmatched. The CDR3 has 14 residues. The CDR3 DNA reads TGTGCCACCAGCAGCTTCGACAGGGCTGGGGGCTACACCTTC. The encoded protein is CATSSFDRAGGYTF.

This chain uses TRBV6-6 with TRBJ1-6, with 8 bases fitting TRBD1. The CDR3 is 15 amino acids. V trimming: 10 bases; J trimming: 0 bases; junction bases outside the gene matches: 5. CDR1 and CDR2 (germline): MNHNY, SVGAGI (reference sequence). The CDR3 nucleotides read TGTGCCACCCGGACAGGGAGCTCCTATAATTCACCCCTCCACTTT. Protein product: CATRTGSSYNSPLHF.

This chain's CDR3 is CASTTTGERRTSSYEQYF. CDR3 DNA sequence: TGTGCCAGCACCACGACAGGGGAAAGAAGGACAAGCTCCTACGAGCAGTACTTC. V and J are TRBV18 and TRBJ2-7; TRBD1 matches 8 bases. This CDR3 comprises 18 residues. CDR1 and CDR2 (germline): KGHSH, LQKENI. Trimming took 8 bases from V and 0 from J; bases not matched to a gene: 18.

The genes are TRBV30 and TRBJ1-1; 11 nucleotides match TRBD1. Germline trimming cut 5 bases from V and 0 bases from J; bases unmatched to any gene: 5. The CDR3 length is 15 residues. In germline, CDR1 is GTSNPN, CDR2 SVGIG (reference sequence). In nucleotides, the CDR3 is TGTGCCTGGGGGGACAGGGGGGCGATGAACACTGAAGCTTTCTTT. Its translation: CAWGDRGAMNTEAFF.

The CDR3 is CASSLETGGEYEQYF. CDR3 nucleotides: TGCGCCAGCAGCTTGGAGACAGGGGGCGAATACGAGCAGTACTTC. The chain joins TRBV5-1 to TRBJ2-7; 10 nucleotides line up with TRBD1. This CDR3 is 15 amino acids long. V trimming: 0 bases; J trimming: 4 bases; junction bases outside the gene matches: 4. Germline CDR1 reads SGHRS; CDR2 reads YFSETQ.

The rearrangement uses TRBV29-1 and TRBJ2-5, with D maybe TRBD1 (5 bases). Germline V gene lookup returns CDR1 SQVTM and CDR2 ANQGSEA. There are 17 residues in the CDR3. V was trimmed by 0 bases and J by 4 bases, leaving 21 bases between them. CDR3 nucleotides: TGCAGCGTTGAAGAAGGTCAACGGCAAGGGGTGCGAGAGACCCAGTACTTC. It translates to CSVEEGQRQGVRETQYF.

V is TRBV11-1 and J is TRBJ2-1; 7 nucleotides agree with TRBD1. The J segment lost 11 bases and the V segment lost 0 bases, leaving 16 bases of the junction unmatched. This CDR3 has 17 residues. The germline V gene encodes CDR1 SGHAT and CDR2 FQDESV (reference sequence). The CDR3 DNA reads as TGTGCCAGCAGCTTAGCGGCGGCCGGGACAGCTCTAGGGAAGCAGTTCTTC. It yields the protein CASSLAAAGTALGKQFF.

The chain is built from TRBV18 and TRBJ2-2, with unresolved D. Trimming pared 0 bases from V and 0 bases from J, leaving 23 bases between. CDR3 size: 21 residues. Germline-derived CDR1 and CDR2 are KGHSH and LQKENI. The CDR3 DNA sequence: TGTGCCAGCTCACCACCCGGGTCTTTGTGGGTGATCTCTGCGAACACCGGGGAGCTGTTTTTT. Its translation is CASSPPGSLWVISANTGELFF.

The rearrangement uses TRBV29-1 and TRBJ2-4; 9 nucleotides match TRBD1. V gave up 7 bases and J gave up 6 bases; unmatched junction bases: 10. CDR1 SQVTM and CDR2 ANQGSEA come from the germline V gene. The CDR3 totals 14 residues. CDR3 amino acids: CSGRGQGEGNIQYF. The CDR3 coding sequence is TGCAGCGGTCGGGGACAGGGTGAAGGAAACATTCAGTACTTC.

The chain has TRBV4-2 and TRBJ2-7; 7 bases line up with TRBD1. From germline, CDR1 is LGHNA and CDR2 YNFKEQ. This CDR3 has 15 residues. Trimming at V came to 0 bases and at J to 1 base, leaving 3 bases not matched to a gene. Written as DNA, the CDR3 is TGTGCCAGCAGCCAAGACCGGGACAGATCCTACGAGCAGTACTTC. Protein: CASSQDRDRSYEQYF.

This clone has more than one count but fewer than ten. The chain combines TRBV7-2 with TRBJ1-1; the D is unclear. V gave up 2 bases and J gave up 6 bases, with 7 bases separating them. CDR3 length equals 12 residues. From germline, CDR1 is SGHTA and CDR2 FQGNSA. CDR3 loop: CASSLITAEAFF. In DNA, the CDR3 is TGTGCCAGCAGCTTAATAACGGCTGAAGCTTTCTTT.

This chain uses TRBV7-3 with TRBJ1-4, with D perhaps matching TRBD1 (6 bases). The CDR3 contains 17 residues. Trimming left V 6 bases short and J 3 bases short, with 20 bases between. Germline V gene data show CDR1 as SGHTA and CDR2 as FQGTGA. The CDR3 DNA is TGTGCCAGCAGATTTCTCGGGGCAGGGGCGCCTAATGAAAAACTGTTTTTT. Its protein is CASRFLGAGAPNEKLFF.

This clone was recorded only once. The identical CDR3 is also encoded by other nucleotide sequences in the sample. V is TRBV5-1 and J is TRBJ1-2; a weak D match, TRBD1 (6 bases). This CDR3 comprises 14 residues. Germline CDR1 SGHRS, CDR2 YFSETQ. Trimming stripped 0 bases from V and 4 bases from J, with 10 bases between. The CDR3 region has the DNA TGCGCCAGCAGCTTGGGGCAGGGGACCTATGGCTACACCTTC. It codes for CASSLGQGTYGYTF.

A note on this clone: The same CDR3 also results from other DNA sequences found in this sample. The rearrangement links TRBV28 to TRBJ1-2; D ambiguous. Germline V lookup: CDR1 MDHEN, CDR2 SYDVKM. This CDR3 region has 11 residues. V dropped 6 bases and J dropped 2 bases, with 4 bases sitting between them. The CDR3 DNA reads as TGTGCCAGCAGCGGGAACTATGGCTACACCTTC. Its protein product is CASSGNYGYTF.

The chain uses TRBV5-1 and TRBJ2-1; maybe TRBD1 (5 bases). Germline V lookup: CDR1 SGHRS, CDR2 YFSETQ. V was pared by 4 bases and J by 2 bases, with 13 bases between. The CDR3 runs 15 residues. The CDR3 loop is CASSLRVGPYNEQFF. As DNA, the CDR3 is TGCGCCAGCAGCCTCAGGGTGGGCCCCTACAATGAGCAGTTCTTC.